Below, 25 T cell receptor beta chains from the same sample are listed, as sequenced in a study of spatial heterogeneity in lung cancer. TCRdb reprocessed the 5' RACE reads with MiXCR, giving one entry per CDR3 protein. Counted here are about 87,000 distinct CDR3 sequences, approximately 20% occurring once; the ten biggest clones make up about a fifth. Time point described: blood at routine non-recurrence follow-up after resection. Specimen: PBMCs, collected at follow-up. The receptor source for this set is a male donor with early-stage non-small cell lung cancer.

The chain combines TRBV5-1 with TRBJ2-2; tentative D call: TRBD1 (6 bases). The CDR3 has 17 amino acids. Germline V gene data show CDR1 as SGHRS and CDR2 as YFSETQ. The germline V and J ends were trimmed by 3 bases and 0 bases, with 15 bases remaining between them. CDR3 protein: CASSSPHGTTNTGELFF. CDR3 sequence (DNA): TGCGCCAGCAGCTCACCGCATGGGACAACGAACACCGGGGAGCTGTTTTTT.

V usage is TRBV29-1 and J usage is TRBJ1-1, with 9 positions matching TRBD1. With V trimmed by 1 base and J by 7 bases, 13 bases remained unmatched. Germline-derived CDR1 and CDR2 are SQVTM and ANQGSEA. CDR3 length equals 16 residues. The CDR3 protein is CSVEVGTGLLAVEAFF. CDR3 coding DNA: TGCAGCGTTGAAGTAGGGACAGGGCTACTGGCTGTTGAAGCTTTCTTT. The variable domain in full, with the rest retrieved from reference TRBV29-1 and TRBJ1-1, is SAVISQKPSRDICQRGTSLTIQCQVDSQVTMMFWYRQQPGQSLTLIATANQGSEATYESGFVIDKFPISRPNLTFSTLTVSNMSPEDSSIYLCSVEVGTGLLAVEAFFGQGTRLTVV.

The chain uses TRBV5-1 and TRBJ2-7, with D uncertain. Germline CDR1 is SGHRS and CDR2 is YFSETQ. This CDR3 contains 13 residues. The V end was cut by 0 bases, the J end by 7 bases, with 11 bases between. CDR3 region: CASSLDALGEQYF. The CDR3 bases are TGCGCCAGCAGCTTGGATGCGCTAGGGGAGCAGTACTTC.

The chain carries TRBV2 and TRBJ2-2; 7 nucleotides agree with TRBD1. The CDR3 is 14 amino acids. Per the germline V gene, CDR1 is SNHLY and CDR2 is FYNNEI. The trim removed 10 bases at V and 2 bases at J, leaving 7 bases unmatched. CDR3 region: CATQGDRNTGELFF. In DNA form, the CDR3 reads TGTGCCACCCAGGGGGACAGAAACACCGGGGAGCTGTTTTTT.

This rearrangement joins TRBV7-9 to TRBJ2-1; weak D call: TRBD2 (6 bases). Germline V gives CDR1 SEHNR, CDR2 FQNEAQ (reference sequence). The V end lost 8 bases, the J end lost 4 bases, and 9 bases lay between the germline ends. CDR3 size: 12 residues. This CDR3 reads CASGTYYNEQFF. The CDR3 region has the DNA TGTGCCAGCGGGACTTATTACAATGAGCAGTTCTTC.

The gene calls are TRBV20-1 and TRBJ2-1; the D gene could be TRBD1 or TRBD2 (5 bases each). The germline V gene encodes CDR1 DFQATT and CDR2 SNEGSKA (reference sequence). Trimming left V 0 bases short and J 9 bases short, with 15 bases between. The CDR3 has 14 residues. CDR3: CSAREGVTWGEQFF. CDR3 nucleotides: TGCAGTGCTAGAGAGGGGGTGACCTGGGGTGAGCAGTTCTTC.

The sample holds a few counts of this clonotype. This rearrangement joins TRBV20-1 to TRBJ2-7; 10 positions match TRBD2. J was trimmed by 6 bases and V by 6 bases; bases with no gene match: 11. Germline V lookup: CDR1 DFQATT, CDR2 SNEGSKA (reference sequence). The CDR3 contains 14 residues. The DNA of the CDR3 is TGCAGTGCCCAGACTAGCGGGCCATTCTCCGAGCAGTACTTC. Protein: CSAQTSGPFSEQYF.

There are a few counts of this clonotype. The V gene is TRBV10-3, the J gene TRBJ1-5; no definite D call. Germline CDR1 reads ENHRY; CDR2 reads SYGVKD. The V gene lost 10 bases and the J gene lost 6 bases, with 19 bases spanning the gap. CDR3 length: 14 residues. As DNA, the CDR3 is TGTGCCACCTCCCGCGGTGAAGGTGGTCAGCCCCAGCATTTT. Translation gives CATSRGEGGQPQHF.

There are many counts of this clonotype. The rearrangement joins TRBV25-1 to TRBJ2-1; D possibly matches TRBD1 or TRBD2 (6 bases each). The CDR3 runs 13 residues. Germline V gene lookup returns CDR1 MGHDK and CDR2 SYGVNS. V dropped 8 bases and J dropped 9 bases, with 17 bases sitting between them. CDR3 DNA sequence: TGTGCCAGCCGACAGGTTTCGGGAGCTGAGCAGTTCTTC. Residues: CASRQVSGAEQFF.

CDR3 in DNA: TGTGCCAGCAGCGAAGGGGCCGCCAGAGGCGAGCAGTACTTC. Amino acid sequence: CASSEGAARGEQYF. The rearrangement uses TRBV3-1 and TRBJ2-7; tentative D call: TRBD1 (5 bases). Germline V gene lookup returns CDR1 LGHDT and CDR2 YNNKEL (reference sequence). The V end lost 5 bases, the J end lost 6 bases, and 17 bases lay between the germline ends. This CDR3 is 14 amino acids long.

V usage is TRBV6-6 and J usage is TRBJ1-2, with D possibly TRBD1 on 5 matching bases. The CDR3 totals 11 residues. V was clipped by 6 bases and J by 6 bases, with 8 bases between them. CDR1 MNHNY and CDR2 SVGAGI come from the germline V gene (reference sequence). Written as DNA, the CDR3 is TGTGCCAGCAGGGGGCGCGATGGCTACACCTTC. Protein: CASRGRDGYTF.

This clonotype was observed a few times. The chain combines TRBV20-1 with TRBJ2-7; 7 bases align to TRBD2. The germline V gene has CDR1 DFQATT and CDR2 SNEGSKA (reference sequence). The ends lost 4 bases at V and 5 bases at J; junction bases unmatched: 14. The CDR3 has 15 residues. This CDR3 is CSANGRASGTNEQYF. The CDR3 DNA follows: TGCAGTGCTAATGGGAGGGCGAGCGGGACTAACGAGCAGTACTTC.

This clonotype was seen more than once but under ten times. The chain employs TRBV6-5 and TRBJ2-7; unclear D gene. The CDR3 runs to 13 residues. Germline CDR1 and CDR2: MNHEY and SVGAGI. V shed 7 bases and J shed 3 bases, with 13 bases lying between them. The CDR3 here is CASNPGLGYEQYF. The CDR3 DNA is TGTGCCAGCAATCCTGGTCTGGGCTACGAGCAGTACTTC.

Concerning this clonotype itself: An end of the junction does not agree with germline; a read error may underlie this. V is TRBV7-2 and J is TRBJ2-1; maybe TRBD2 (5 bases). CDR1 SGHTA and CDR2 FQGNSA come from the germline V gene. The CDR3 has 10 amino acids. The CDR3 protein is CASSLAGVRF. The DNA for the CDR3 is TGTGCCAGCAGCTTAGCCGGGGTAAGATTC.

This clonotype was seen a few times. V usage is TRBV6-5 and J usage is TRBJ2-5; D ambiguous. Trimming pared 2 bases from V and 4 bases from J, leaving 8 bases between. The CDR3 loop spans 13 amino acids. Per the germline V gene, CDR1 is MNHEY and CDR2 is SVGAGI. The CDR3 loop reads CASSYTAVETQYF. CDR3 in DNA: TGTGCCAGCAGTTACACGGCCGTAGAGACCCAGTACTTC.

The V and J genes are TRBV14 and TRBJ2-5; TRBD1 agrees at 7 bases. CDR1 SGHDN and CDR2 FVKESK come from the germline V gene. Trimming took 3 bases from V and 7 from J; bases not matched to a gene: 5. The CDR3 is 13 residues long. The CDR3 loop reads CASSHFRQGTQYF. In DNA form, the CDR3 reads TGTGCCAGCAGCCATTTTAGACAGGGGACCCAGTACTTC.

In this sample, this clonotype turned up a few times. The J gene is TRBJ2-7, the V gene TRBV19; TRBD1 is a possible D gene (6 bases). V lost 6 bases, J lost 5 bases, and 17 bases lay in between. The CDR3 length is 14 residues. From germline, CDR1 is LNHDA and CDR2 SQIVND (reference sequence). The CDR3 bases are TGTGCCAGTAGACCCGTGGGGGCTGGGAACGAGCAGTACTTC. It codes for CASRPVGAGNEQYF.

The chain couples TRBV5-6 to TRBJ1-1; a possible D gene is TRBD1 (6 bases). CDR3 length: 14 residues. V gave up 3 bases and J gave up 0 bases, with 9 bases separating them. Germline assignment: CDR1 SGHDT and CDR2 YYEEEE. The CDR3 coding sequence is TGTGCCAGCAGCTCACAGGGATTGAACACTGAAGCTTTCTTT. Its protein is CASSSQGLNTEAFF.

The chain has TRBV2 and TRBJ1-5, with D unclear. V lost 2 bases and J 9 bases, leaving 11 bases between the germline ends. Germline values: CDR1 SNHLY, CDR2 FYNNEI. The CDR3 runs to 13 residues. Written as DNA, the CDR3 is TGTGCCAGCAGTGAACGGGTTCTTCGGCCCCAGCATTTT. This gives the protein CASSERVLRPQHF.

This chain connects TRBV2 to TRBJ2-1; D call uncertain. Germline lookup yields CDR1 SNHLY and CDR2 FYNNEI. CDR3 length: 13 amino acids. V shed 7 bases and J shed 9 bases, with 16 bases lying between them. CDR3 DNA: TGTGCCAGCATAGGCCACTTATTGGGTGAGCAGTTCTTC. Its protein product is CASIGHLLGEQFF.

This chain connects TRBV3-1 to TRBJ1-2, with D hard to call. The V and J ends lost 2 bases and 2 bases respectively, with 18 bases between them. The germline CDR1 and CDR2 sequences are LGHDT and YNNKEL (reference sequence). The CDR3 is made up of 17 amino acids. This chain's CDR3 is CASSQFRSGRLNYGYTF. As DNA, the CDR3 is TGTGCCAGCAGCCAATTTCGTAGCGGACGCCTGAACTATGGCTACACCTTC.

The V call is TRBV3-1, the J call TRBJ2-7; D perhaps matches TRBD2 (5 bases). V was cut by 1 base and J by 6 bases, with 10 bases left in between. Germline values: CDR1 LGHDT, CDR2 YNNKEL (reference sequence). This CDR3 is built from 13 residues. The CDR3 DNA follows: TGTGCCAGCAGCCAAGGCGAGGGTGGCGAGCAGTACTTC. Translated: CASSQGEGGEQYF.

The chain combines TRBV3-1 with TRBJ1-4, with 7 bases identical to TRBD1. The ends lost 1 base at V and 11 bases at J; junction bases unmatched: 7. The germline V gene has CDR1 LGHDT and CDR2 YNNKEL (reference sequence). This CDR3 has 14 amino acids. Here the CDR3 reads CASSQGQGQVKLFF. The CDR3 DNA reads TGTGCCAGCAGCCAAGGGCAAGGACAGGTTAAACTGTTTTTT.

Only a few counts were recorded for this clonotype. The chain uses TRBV4-3 and TRBJ1-4; D perhaps matches TRBD1 (5 bases). Per the germline V gene, CDR1 is LGHNA and CDR2 is YSLEER. The CDR3 is 14 residues long. V was clipped by 3 bases and J by 7 bases, with 12 bases between them. CDR3 bases: TGCGCCAGCAGCCAGCAGGGTCGAGGTGAAAAACTGTTTTTT. Protein product: CASSQQGRGEKLFF.

This sequence joins TRBV7-2 and TRBJ2-2; tentative D call: TRBD1 (5 bases). Germline loops: CDR1 SGHTA, CDR2 FQGNSA. V lost 2 bases and J 6 bases, leaving 10 bases between the germline ends. The length of the CDR3 is 14 residues. CDR3 coding DNA: TGTGCCAGCAGCTTAACGTGGGGCGCCGGGGAGCTGTTTTTT. Protein: CASSLTWGAGELFF.